The clone carrying this T cell receptor beta chain was counted between two and nine times. Its specificity is not known. These data come from a study of response to subunit inactivated influenza vaccine. Broader study findings: The authors offered the suggestion that each seasonal influenza vaccination recruits few new T cells.

TCRdb re-derived calls from the RT-PCR reads in MiXCR, one entry per CDR3 protein. The data hold 500,000 or so distinct CDR3 sequences, with approximately 15% observed a single time. The CDR3 is 15 residues long. V lost 5 bases and J 4 bases, leaving 16 bases between the germline ends. Germline V gene lookup returns CDR1 LGHDT and CDR2 YNNKEL (reference sequence). J is TRBJ2-3 and V is TRBV3-1, with D perhaps TRBD2 (5 bases). The source is a man aged 50-75 years who received an inactivated influenza vaccine. The source material was CD4+ T cells sorted from PBMCs, sampled about 24 months after vaccination. The CDR3 DNA reads TGTGCCAGCAGCAGGGAGACCCTTCTCCCAGATACGCAGTATTTT. Encoded protein: CASSRETLLPDTQYF.